This TCR beta chain comes out of a study of CD8+ T cells in alopecia areata. Study-level background: Treated patients received oral tofacitinib, 5 to 10 mg twice daily. Study results and caveats: Tofacitinib significantly decreased scalp clonality and expanded CD8+ clones among top 100. How baseline CD8+ expansion relates to response remains uncertain (there was one nonresponder).

There are 15 residues in the CDR3. Germline-derived CDR1 and CDR2 are SEHNR and FQNEAQ (reference sequence). V shed 5 bases and J 11 bases; nucleotides not matched to a gene: 14. The treatment: oral pan-JAK inhibitor, 5-10 mg twice daily. Sorting separated CD4+ and CD8+ T cells out of PBMCs. RNA extraction and reverse transcription yielded cDNA as sequencing template. Libraries were prepared by immunoSEQ multiplex PCR; TCRdb keeps only in-frame clonotypes and omits some of them. The sample carries around 100,000 clones, 70% to 80% recorded once. With respect to this clone: Its specificity is unknown.

Sequencing used CD8+ T cells sorted from blood, obtained at week 44, from a patient treated with tofacitinib. V and J are TRBV7-9 and TRBJ2-1; 8 nucleotides agree with TRBD1. The source is a human donor with alopecia areata. Here the CDR3 DNA reads TGTGCCAGCAGCCTACCAAGGCAGGGGGCGCGTCAGCAGTTCTTC. Translating it yields CASSLPRQGARQQFF.